The rows below give T cell receptor beta chains drawn from one sample of a study of blood T cell repertoires in COVID-19. Sequenced by immunoSEQ multiplex PCR; TCRdb stores in-frame clones only, minus some. The repertoire has about 140,000 clones, 75% to 90% of them found once; the top ten carry around 5.1%. Sequencing input: PBMCs or T cells enriched from blood (not recorded which). These receptors were collected from a man between 65 and 85 years old who had been exposed to COVID-19. Both conserved end residues are part of each CDR3. D genes are given only for firm matches. Clone size, where shown, is once, few, many, or a class for clones that have expanded.

v_gene	d_gene	j_gene	abundance	CDR3nt	CDR3aa
TRBV21-1	NA	TRBJ2-3	NA	TGTGCCAGCAGCCCCCGTCGTTCTAGCACAGATACGCAGTATTTT	CASSPRRSSTDTQYF
TRBV6-5	NA	TRBJ2-1	once	TGTGCCAGCAGTTACGGGGCTTCTAGCTCCTACAATGAGCAGTTCTTC	CASSYGASSSYNEQFF
TRBV4-1	NA	TRBJ2-2	few	TGCGCCAGCAGCCAAGTGGTTAGGGGAAGGGGCACCGGGGAGCTGTTTTTT	CASSQVVRGRGTGELFF
TRBV30	NA	TRBJ2-3	NA	TGTGCCTGGAGTTCAGGTTACACAGATACGCAGTATTTT	CAWSSGYTDTQYF
TRBV21-1	NA	TRBJ2-4	NA	TGTGCCAGCAGCAAGACAGGGGGTGGCAAAAACATTCAGTACTTC	CASSKTGGGKNIQYF
TRBV21-1	NA	TRBJ2-7	NA	TGTGCCAGCAGCATGTTCGACACGAACCCGTACTACGAGCAGTACTTC	CASSMFDTNPYYEQYF
TRBV18	TRBD2	TRBJ2-1	NA	TGTGCCAGCTCACCGCCGGGACTAGCGGGGGGGCCCAATGAGCAGTTCTTC	CASSPPGLAGGPNEQFF
TRBV5-6	NA	TRBJ1-1	NA	TGTGCCAGCAGAAGGTCGGGGTACACTGAAGCTTTCTTT	CASRRSGYTEAFF
TRBV7-8	NA	TRBJ1-1	NA	TGTGCCAGCAGCTTAGTTGTACAGGGCTTCTATACTGAAGCTTTCTTT	CASSLVVQGFYTEAFF
TRBV9	NA	TRBJ2-3	NA	TGTGCCAGCAGCGTAGTTGCAGGCCCAATCGACACAGATACGCAGTATTTT	CASSVVAGPIDTDTQYF
TRBV5-1	TRBD1	TRBJ1-1	NA	TGCGCCAGCAGCCCGGACAGGGGGCGGACTGAAGCTTTCTTT	CASSPDRGRTEAFF
TRBV7-2	NA	TRBJ1-2	NA	TGTGCCAGCAGCCTAAAGAGGGAGGGCTGGTATGGCTACACCTTC	CASSLKREGWYGYTF
TRBV5-1	TRBD2	TRBJ2-1	NA	TGCGCCAGCAGCTCCTTAGCGGGAGGGGCCTACAATGAGCAGTTCTTC	CASSSLAGGAYNEQFF
TRBV30	NA	TRBJ2-7	NA	TGTGCCTGGTCGGAGGTATCCGAGCAGTACTTC	CAWSEVSEQYF
TRBV19	NA	TRBJ2-7	few	TGTGCCAGTAGTATCGCCTCAGGGTTCTACGAGCAGTACTTC	CASSIASGFYEQYF
TRBV7-8	TRBD2	TRBJ2-7	NA	TGTGCCAGCAGCCGACTAGCGGGAAACCACGAGCAGTACTTC	CASSRLAGNHEQYF
TRBV6-2/TRBV6-3	TRBD2	TRBJ2-5	NA	TGTGCCAGCACCCCGACTAGCGGGAAACAGACCCAGTACTTC	CASTPTSGKQTQYF
TRBV19	NA	TRBJ1-2	once	TGTGCCAGTAGTATAGGGTCGGGGGGGAACTATGGCTACACCTTC	CASSIGSGGNYGYTF
TRBV7-8	TRBD1	TRBJ1-2	NA	TGTGCCAGCAGCTTAGTAGCGTCACAGGGGGCGATTTGGGGCTACACCTTC	CASSLVASQGAIWGYTF
TRBV18	NA	TRBJ1-6	NA	TGTGCCAGCTCACCACAGGGGTTCTATAATTCACCCCTCCACTTT	CASSPQGFYNSPLHF
TRBV5-1	TRBD1	TRBJ1-5	NA	TGCGCCAGCAGCTTGGGACAGGGGGATCAGCCCCAGCATTTT	CASSLGQGDQPQHF
TRBV24-1	TRBD1	TRBJ2-3	NA	TGTGCCACCAGTGACCCACGACAGGGAGATACGCAGTATTTT	CATSDPRQGDTQYF
TRBV7-2	TRBD2	TRBJ2-3	NA	TGTGCCAGCAGCTTAGAGGCGGGGGGGGTAAGCACAGATACGCAGTATTTT	CASSLEAGGVSTDTQYF
TRBV7-2	NA	TRBJ1-3	once	TGTGCCAGCAGCCCTGTTGGAAACACCATATATTTT	CASSPVGNTIYF
TRBV3-1/TRBV3-2	NA	TRBJ1-2	NA	TGTGCCAGCAGCCAAGAAGCCGGCTATGGCTACACCTTC	CASSQEAGYGYTF
TRBV9	NA	TRBJ1-6	NA	TGTGCCAGCAGCGTAGAAACAGGAGATTCACCCCTCCACTTT	CASSVETGDSPLHF
TRBV7-9	TRBD1	TRBJ1-1	NA	TGTGCCAGCAGCAACCGGACAGGGAAGAACACTGAAGCTTTCTTT	CASSNRTGKNTEAFF
TRBV4-1	NA	TRBJ2-3	NA	TGCGCCAGCAGCCACAGCGGCCATAGCACAGATACGCAGTATTTT	CASSHSGHSTDTQYF
TRBV7-3	NA	TRBJ1-1	NA	TGTGCCAGCAGCCGCGGACAGTCGAACACTGAAGCTTTCTTT	CASSRGQSNTEAFF